This TCR beta chain was sequenced during a study of blood T cell repertoires in COVID-19. Study information: The United States, Italy and Spain were the sources of the acute and convalescent COVID-19 samples. Nucleic acid was either cDNA or gDNA, and it came from T cells, B-cell-depleted T cells, or PBMCs.

Trimming removed 4 bases from V and 6 bases from J, with 9 bases in between. The CDR3 is 11 amino acids. Germline V gene lookup returns CDR1 DFQATT and CDR2 SNEGSKA (reference sequence). Original handling: It was from reference gene primer amplification that nucleated cell counts were estimated. This table comes from immunoSEQ multiplex PCR, and its TCRdb copy is limited to in-frame clones, with some not included. V, J and clone size derive from that table, while D and trimming were established from the DNA sequence. The sample consists of approximately 80,000 clones, 88% of them appearing once. This sequence originates from a human donor in a cohort sampled during active COVID-19. Sequencing input: peripheral blood. The V and J genes are TRBV20-1 and TRBJ1-2; tentatively, D is TRBD1 (5 bases). The CDR3 DNA follows: TGCAGTGCTACCCGACAGAATGGCTACACCTTC. Its protein is CSATRQNGYTF.